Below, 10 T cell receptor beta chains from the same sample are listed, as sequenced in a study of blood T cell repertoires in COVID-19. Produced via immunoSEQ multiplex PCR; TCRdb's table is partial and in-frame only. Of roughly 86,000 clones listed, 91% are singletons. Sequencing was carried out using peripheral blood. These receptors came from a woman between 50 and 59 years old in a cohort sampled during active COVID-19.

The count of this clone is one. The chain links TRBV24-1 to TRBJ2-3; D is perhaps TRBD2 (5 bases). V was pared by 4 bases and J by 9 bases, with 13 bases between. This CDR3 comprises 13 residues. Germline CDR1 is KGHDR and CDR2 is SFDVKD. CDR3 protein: CATSDVLARTQYF. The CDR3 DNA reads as TGTGCCACCAGTGACGTCTTAGCGAGAACGCAGTATTTT.

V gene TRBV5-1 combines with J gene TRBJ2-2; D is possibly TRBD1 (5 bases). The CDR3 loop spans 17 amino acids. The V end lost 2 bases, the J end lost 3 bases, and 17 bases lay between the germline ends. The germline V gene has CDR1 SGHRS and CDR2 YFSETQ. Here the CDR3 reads CASSLMDTSQYTGELFF. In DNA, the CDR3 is TGCGCCAGCAGCTTAATGGACACCTCACAATACACCGGGGAGCTGTTTTTT.

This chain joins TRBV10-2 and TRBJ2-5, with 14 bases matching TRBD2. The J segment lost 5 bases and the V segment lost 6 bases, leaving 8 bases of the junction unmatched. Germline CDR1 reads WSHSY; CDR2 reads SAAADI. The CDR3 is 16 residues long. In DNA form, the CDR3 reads TGCGCCAGCAGAGGACTAGCGGGAGGCAGTCGGGAGACCCAGTACTTC. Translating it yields CASRGLAGGSRETQYF.

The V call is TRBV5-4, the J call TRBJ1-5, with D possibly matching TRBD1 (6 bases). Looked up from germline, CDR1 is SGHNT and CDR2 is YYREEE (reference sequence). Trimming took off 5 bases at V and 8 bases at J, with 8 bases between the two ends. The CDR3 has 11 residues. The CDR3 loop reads CASRQGEPQHF. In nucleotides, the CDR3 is TGTGCCAGCAGACAGGGTGAGCCCCAGCATTTT.

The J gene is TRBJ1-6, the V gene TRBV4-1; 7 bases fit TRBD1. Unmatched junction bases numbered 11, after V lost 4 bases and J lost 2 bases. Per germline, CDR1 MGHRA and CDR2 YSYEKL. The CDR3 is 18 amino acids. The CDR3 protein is CASSPEHDREPYNSPLHF. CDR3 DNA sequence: TGCGCCAGCAGCCCCGAACACGACAGGGAACCCTATAATTCACCCCTCCACTTT.

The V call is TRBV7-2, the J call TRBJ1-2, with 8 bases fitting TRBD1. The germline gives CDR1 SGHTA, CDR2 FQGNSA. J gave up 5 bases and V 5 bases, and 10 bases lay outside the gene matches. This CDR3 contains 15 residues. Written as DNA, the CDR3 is TGTGCCAGCAGCCCTAGTGGACAGGGATCTTATGGCTACACCTTC. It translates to CASSPSGQGSYGYTF.

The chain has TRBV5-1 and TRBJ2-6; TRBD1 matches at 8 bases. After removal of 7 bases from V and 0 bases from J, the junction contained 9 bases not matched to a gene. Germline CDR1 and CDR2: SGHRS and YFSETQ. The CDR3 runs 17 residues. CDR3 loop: CASGQGVGVSGANVLTF. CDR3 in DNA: TGCGCCAGCGGACAGGGAGTGGGAGTCTCTGGGGCCAACGTCCTGACTTTC.

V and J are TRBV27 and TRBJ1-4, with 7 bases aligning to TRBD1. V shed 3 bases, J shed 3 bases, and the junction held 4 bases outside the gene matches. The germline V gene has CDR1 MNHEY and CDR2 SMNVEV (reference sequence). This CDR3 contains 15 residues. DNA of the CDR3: TGTGCCAGCAGTTTCGCCGGGACAGCTAATGAAAAACTGTTTTTT. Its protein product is CASSFAGTANEKLFF.

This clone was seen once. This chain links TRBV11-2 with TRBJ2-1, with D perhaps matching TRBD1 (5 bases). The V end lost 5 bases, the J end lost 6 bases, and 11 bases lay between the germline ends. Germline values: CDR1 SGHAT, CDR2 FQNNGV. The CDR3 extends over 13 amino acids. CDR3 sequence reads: CASSLRVGNEQFF. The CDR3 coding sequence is TGTGCCAGCAGCCTCAGGGTCGGCAATGAGCAGTTCTTC.

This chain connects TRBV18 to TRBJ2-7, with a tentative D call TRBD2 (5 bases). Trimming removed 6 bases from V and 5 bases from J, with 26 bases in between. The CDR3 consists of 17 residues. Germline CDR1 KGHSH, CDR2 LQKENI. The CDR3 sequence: CASSPRAGGGSPHEQYF. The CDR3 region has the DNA TGTGCCAGCTCGCCGAGGGCAGGTGGCGGTAGTCCCCACGAGCAGTACTTC. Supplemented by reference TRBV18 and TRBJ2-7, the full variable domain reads NAGVMQNPRHLVRRRGQEARLRCSPMKGHSHVYWYRQLPEEGLKFMVYLQKENIIDESGMPKERFSAEFPKEGPSILRIQQVVRGDSAAYFCASSPRAGGGSPHEQYFGPGTRLTVT.